In this sample, the clone carrying this T cell receptor (beta chain) turned up once. Germline and junction disagree at one end, which may indicate a read error. Disease in donors with ophthalmopathy had moderate-to-severe activity, CAS ≥3, NOSPECS ≥4 and under 3 months' duration. The CDR3 extends over 15 amino acids. CDR1 and CDR2 (germline): MNHEY, SVGEGT. This entry belongs to a study of Graves' ophthalmopathy and Graves' hyperthyroidism. Scientists amplified the TCR beta CDR3 regions from RNA transcripts. HTBI primers primed a first-round RT-PCR, and a second-round multiplex PCR followed. TCRdb re-derived calls from the multiplex PCR reads in MiXCR, one entry per CDR3 protein. The sample consists of 340,000 or so distinct CDR3 sequences, roughly 15% of them appearing once.

This clonotype originated in an adult man with Graves' ophthalmopathy. This rearrangement joins TRBV6-2 or TRBV6-3 to TRBJ2-7; D is perhaps TRBD1 (6 bases). The sequenced sample consisted of peripheral blood. In DNA, the CDR3 is TGTGCCAGCAGTCGTCCCGCGACAGGAACCTACGAGCAGTGCTTC. This gives the protein CASSRPATGTYEQCF.